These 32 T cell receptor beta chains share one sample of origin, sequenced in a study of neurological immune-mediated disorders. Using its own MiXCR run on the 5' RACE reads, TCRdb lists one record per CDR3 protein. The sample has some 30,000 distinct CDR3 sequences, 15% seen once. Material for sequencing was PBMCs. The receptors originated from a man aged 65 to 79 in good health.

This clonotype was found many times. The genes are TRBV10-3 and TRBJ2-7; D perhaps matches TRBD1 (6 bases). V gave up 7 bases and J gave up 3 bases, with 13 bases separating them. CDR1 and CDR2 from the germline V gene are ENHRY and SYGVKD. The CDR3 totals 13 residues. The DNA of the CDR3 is TGTGCCATCACCGGGGACACCGTCTACGAGCAGTACTTC. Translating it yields CAITGDTVYEQYF.

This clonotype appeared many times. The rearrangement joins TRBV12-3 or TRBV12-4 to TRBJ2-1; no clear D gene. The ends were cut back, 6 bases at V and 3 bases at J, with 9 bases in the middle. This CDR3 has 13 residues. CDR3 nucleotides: TGTGCCAGCAGCCCCTCGAGCTACAATGAGCAGTTCTTC. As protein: CASSPSSYNEQFF.

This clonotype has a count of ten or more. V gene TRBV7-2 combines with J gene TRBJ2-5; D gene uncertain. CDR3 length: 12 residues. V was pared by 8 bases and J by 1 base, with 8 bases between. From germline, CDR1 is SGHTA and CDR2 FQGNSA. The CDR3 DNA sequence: TGTGCCAGCGGCTGGGGCCAAGAGACCCAGTACTTC. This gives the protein CASGWGQETQYF.

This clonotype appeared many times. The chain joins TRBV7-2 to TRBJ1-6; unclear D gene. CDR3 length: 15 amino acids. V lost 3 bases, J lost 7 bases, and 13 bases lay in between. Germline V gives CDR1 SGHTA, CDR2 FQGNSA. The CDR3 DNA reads TGTGCCAGCAGCTTGTTGGGTGCAAGGAATTCACCCCTCCACTTT. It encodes CASSLLGARNSPLHF.

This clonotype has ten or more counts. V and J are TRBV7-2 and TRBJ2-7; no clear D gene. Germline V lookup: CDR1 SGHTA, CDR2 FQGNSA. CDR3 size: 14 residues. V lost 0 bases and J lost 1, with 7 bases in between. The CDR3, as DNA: TGTGCCAGCAGCTTAGCTCGTGGTTCCTACGAGCAGTACTTC. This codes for CASSLARGSYEQYF.

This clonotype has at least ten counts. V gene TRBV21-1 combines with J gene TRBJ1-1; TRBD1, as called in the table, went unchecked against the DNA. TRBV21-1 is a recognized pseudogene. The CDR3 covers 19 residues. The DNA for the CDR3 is TGTGCCAGCAGCAAAGAGTCGACAGGACAGGGGTCCTGGAACACTGAAGCTTTCTTT. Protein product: CASSKESTGQGSWNTEAFF.

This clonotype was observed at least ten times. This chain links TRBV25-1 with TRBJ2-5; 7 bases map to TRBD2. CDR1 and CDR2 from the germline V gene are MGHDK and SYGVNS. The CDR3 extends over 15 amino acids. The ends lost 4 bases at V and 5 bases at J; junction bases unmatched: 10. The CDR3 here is CASSAIEIGGETQYF. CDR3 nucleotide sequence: TGTGCCAGCAGTGCCATCGAGATCGGGGGGGAGACCCAGTACTTC.

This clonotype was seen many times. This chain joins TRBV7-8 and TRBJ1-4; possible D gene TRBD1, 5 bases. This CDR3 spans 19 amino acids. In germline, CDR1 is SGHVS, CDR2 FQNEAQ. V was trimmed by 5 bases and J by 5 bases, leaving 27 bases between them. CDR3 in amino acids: CASSPGERGLLSLNEKLFF. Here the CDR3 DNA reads TGTGCCAGCAGCCCTGGGGAGAGGGGACTCCTGAGCTTGAATGAAAAACTGTTTTTT.

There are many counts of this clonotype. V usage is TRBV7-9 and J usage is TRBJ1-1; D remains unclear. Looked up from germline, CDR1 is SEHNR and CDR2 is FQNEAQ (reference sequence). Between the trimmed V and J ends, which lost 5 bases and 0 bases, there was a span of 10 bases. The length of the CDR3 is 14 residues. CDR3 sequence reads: CASSPVSVNTEAFF. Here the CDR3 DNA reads TGTGCCAGCAGCCCAGTCTCAGTGAACACTGAAGCTTTCTTT.

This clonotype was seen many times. As DNA, the CDR3 is TGTGCCACCAGTGCCCTCGAAGGACAGGCCATGAACACTGAAGCTTTCTTT. Translating it yields CATSALEGQAMNTEAFF. This rearrangement joins TRBV24-1 to TRBJ1-1, with 7 bases identical to TRBD1. V dropped 5 bases and J dropped 0; count of bases not matched to a gene: 11. Germline CDR1 and CDR2: KGHDR and SFDVKD. The length of the CDR3 is 17 residues.

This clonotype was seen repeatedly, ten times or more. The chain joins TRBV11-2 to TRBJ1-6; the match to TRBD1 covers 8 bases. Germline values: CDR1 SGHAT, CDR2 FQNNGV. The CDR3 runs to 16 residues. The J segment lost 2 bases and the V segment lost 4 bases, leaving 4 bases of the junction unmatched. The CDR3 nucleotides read TGTGCCAGCAGCTCTGGACAGGGCGCCTATAATTCACCCCTCCACTTT. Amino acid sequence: CASSSGQGAYNSPLHF.

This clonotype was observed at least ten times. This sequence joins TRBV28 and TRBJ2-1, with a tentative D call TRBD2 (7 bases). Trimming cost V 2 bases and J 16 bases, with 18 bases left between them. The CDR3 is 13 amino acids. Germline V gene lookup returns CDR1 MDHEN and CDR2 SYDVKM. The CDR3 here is CASSLGGGAGSFF. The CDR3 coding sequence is TGTGCCAGCAGTTTAGGGGGGGGGGCAGGAAGTTTCTTC.

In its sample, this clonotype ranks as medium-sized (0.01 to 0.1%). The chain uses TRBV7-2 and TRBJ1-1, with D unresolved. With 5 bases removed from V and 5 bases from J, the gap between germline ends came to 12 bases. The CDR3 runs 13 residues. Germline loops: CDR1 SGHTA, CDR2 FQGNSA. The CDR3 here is CASSPGPWTEAFF. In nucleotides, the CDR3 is TGTGCCAGCAGCCCGGGTCCCTGGACTGAAGCTTTCTTT. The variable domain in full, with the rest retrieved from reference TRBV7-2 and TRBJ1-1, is GAGVSQSPSNKVTEKGKDVELRCDPISGHTALYWYRQSLGQGLEFLIYFQGNSAPDKSGLPSDRFSAERTGGSVSTLTIQRTQQEDSAVYLCASSPGPWTEAFFGQGTRLTVV.

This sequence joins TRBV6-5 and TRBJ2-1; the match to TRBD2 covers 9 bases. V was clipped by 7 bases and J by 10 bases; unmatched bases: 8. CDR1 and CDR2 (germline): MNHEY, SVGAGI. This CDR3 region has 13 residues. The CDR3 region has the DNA TGTGCCAGCACTATAGCGGGGGTGGGGGAGCAGTTCTTC. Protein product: CASTIAGVGEQFF.

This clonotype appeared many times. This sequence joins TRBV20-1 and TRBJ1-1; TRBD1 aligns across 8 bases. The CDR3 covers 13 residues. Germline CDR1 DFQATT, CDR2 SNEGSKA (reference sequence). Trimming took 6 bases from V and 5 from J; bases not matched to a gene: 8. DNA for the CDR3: TGCAGTGCCCGGACAGGGCGGTGGACTGAAGCTTTCTTT. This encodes CSARTGRWTEAFF.

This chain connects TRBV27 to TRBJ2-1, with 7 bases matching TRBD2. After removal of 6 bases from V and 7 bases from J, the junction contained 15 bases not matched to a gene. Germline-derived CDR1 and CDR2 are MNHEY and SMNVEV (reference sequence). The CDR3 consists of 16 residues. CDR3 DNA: TGTGCCAGCAGCCTCACTACCGGGAGGAAGGGGAATGAGCAGTTCTTC. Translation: CASSLTTGRKGNEQFF.

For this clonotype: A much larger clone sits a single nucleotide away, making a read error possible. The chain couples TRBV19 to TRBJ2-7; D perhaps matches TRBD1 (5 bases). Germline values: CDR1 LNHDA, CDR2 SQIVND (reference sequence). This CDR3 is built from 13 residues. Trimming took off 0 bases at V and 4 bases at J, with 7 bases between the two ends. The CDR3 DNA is TGTGCCAGTAGTATAGAACAGGTATACGAGCAGTACTTC. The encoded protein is CASSIEQVYEQYF.

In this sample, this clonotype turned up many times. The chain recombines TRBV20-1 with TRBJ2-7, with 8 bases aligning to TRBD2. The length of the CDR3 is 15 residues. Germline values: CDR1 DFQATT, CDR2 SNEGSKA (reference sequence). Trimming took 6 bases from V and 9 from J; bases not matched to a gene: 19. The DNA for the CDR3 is TGCAGTGCGGCGCCGGCAGCGGGGGCCGGATCGACGCAGTACTTC. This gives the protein CSAAPAAGAGSTQYF.

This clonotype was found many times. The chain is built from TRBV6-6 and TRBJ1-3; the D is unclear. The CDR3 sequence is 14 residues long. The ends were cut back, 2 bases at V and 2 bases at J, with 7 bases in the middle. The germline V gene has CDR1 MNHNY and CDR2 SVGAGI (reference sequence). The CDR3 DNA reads TGTGCCAGCAGTTACGGGGAAGCTGGAAACACCATATATTTT. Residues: CASSYGEAGNTIYF.

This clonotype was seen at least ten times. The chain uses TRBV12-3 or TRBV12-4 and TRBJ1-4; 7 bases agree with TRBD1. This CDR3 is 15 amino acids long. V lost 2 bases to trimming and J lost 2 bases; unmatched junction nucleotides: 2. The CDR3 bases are TGTGCCAGCAGTTTACAGACAGGGACTAATGAAAAACTGTTTTTT. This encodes CASSLQTGTNEKLFF.

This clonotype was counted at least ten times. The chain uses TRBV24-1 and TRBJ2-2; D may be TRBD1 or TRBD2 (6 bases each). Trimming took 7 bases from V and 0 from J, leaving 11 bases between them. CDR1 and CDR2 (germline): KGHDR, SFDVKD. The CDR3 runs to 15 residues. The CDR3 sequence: CATRGGPTNTGELFF. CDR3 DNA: TGTGCCACCAGGGGGGGCCCAACGAACACCGGGGAGCTGTTTTTT.

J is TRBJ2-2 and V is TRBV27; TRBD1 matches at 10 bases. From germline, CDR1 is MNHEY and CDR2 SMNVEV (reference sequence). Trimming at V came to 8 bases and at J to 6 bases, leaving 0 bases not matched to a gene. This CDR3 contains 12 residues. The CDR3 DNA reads TGTGCCAGCGGACAGGGGGCCGGGGAGCTGTTTTTT. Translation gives CASGQGAGELFF.

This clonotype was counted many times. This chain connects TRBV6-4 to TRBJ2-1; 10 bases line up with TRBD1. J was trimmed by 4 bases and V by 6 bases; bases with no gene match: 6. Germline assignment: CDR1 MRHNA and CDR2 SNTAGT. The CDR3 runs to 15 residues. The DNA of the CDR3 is TGTGCCAGCAGCGCCGGGACAGGGGAATACAATGAGCAGTTCTTC. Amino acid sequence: CASSAGTGEYNEQFF.

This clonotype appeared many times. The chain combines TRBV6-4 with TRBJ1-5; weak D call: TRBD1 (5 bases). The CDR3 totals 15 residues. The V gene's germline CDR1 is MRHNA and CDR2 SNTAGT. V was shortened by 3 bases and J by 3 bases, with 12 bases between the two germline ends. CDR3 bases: TGTGCCAGCAGTGAGTCGGGGGATAACAATCAGCCCCAGCATTTT. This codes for CASSESGDNNQPQHF.

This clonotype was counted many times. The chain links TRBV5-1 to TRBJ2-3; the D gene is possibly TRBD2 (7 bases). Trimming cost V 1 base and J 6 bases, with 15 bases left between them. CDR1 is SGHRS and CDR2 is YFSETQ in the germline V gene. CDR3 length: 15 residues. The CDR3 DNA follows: TGCGCCAGCAGCTTGTCCCTACAGGGAGGGGATACGCAGTATTTT. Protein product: CASSLSLQGGDTQYF.

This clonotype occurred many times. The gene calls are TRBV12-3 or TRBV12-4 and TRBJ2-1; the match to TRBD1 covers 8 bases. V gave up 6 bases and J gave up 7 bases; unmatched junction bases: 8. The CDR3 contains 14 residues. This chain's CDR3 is CASSPGTGVNEQFF. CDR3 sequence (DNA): TGTGCCAGCAGCCCGGGGACAGGAGTAAATGAGCAGTTCTTC.

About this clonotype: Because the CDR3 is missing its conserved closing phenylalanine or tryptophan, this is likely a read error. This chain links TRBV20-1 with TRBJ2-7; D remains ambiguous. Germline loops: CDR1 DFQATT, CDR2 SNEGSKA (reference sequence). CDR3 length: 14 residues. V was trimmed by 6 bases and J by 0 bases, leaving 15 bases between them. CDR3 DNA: TGCAGTGCCCTCCACTGGACGAGCTCCTACGAGCAGTACCTC. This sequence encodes CSALHWTSSYEQYL.

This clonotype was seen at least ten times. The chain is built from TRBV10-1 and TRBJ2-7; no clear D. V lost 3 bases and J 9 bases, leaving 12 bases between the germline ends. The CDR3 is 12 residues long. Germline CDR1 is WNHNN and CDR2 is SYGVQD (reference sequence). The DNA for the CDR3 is TGCGCCAGCAGTGACTTAGCTGGGGTGCAGTACTTC. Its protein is CASSDLAGVQYF.

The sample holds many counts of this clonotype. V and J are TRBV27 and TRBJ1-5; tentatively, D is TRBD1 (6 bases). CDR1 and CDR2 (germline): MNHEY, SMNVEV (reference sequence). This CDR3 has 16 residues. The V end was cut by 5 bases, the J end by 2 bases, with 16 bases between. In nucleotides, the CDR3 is TGTGCCAGCAGTACCCTCCAGGGGTTGCGCAATCAGCCCCAGCATTTT. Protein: CASSTLQGLRNQPQHF.

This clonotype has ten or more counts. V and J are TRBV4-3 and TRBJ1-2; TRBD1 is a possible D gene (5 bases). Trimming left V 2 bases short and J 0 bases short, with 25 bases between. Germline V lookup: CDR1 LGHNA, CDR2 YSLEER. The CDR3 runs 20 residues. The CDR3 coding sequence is TGCGCCAGCAGCCAATATAGTCACAGGATACTCCAATCTCCTAACTATGGCTACACCTTC. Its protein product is CASSQYSHRILQSPNYGYTF.

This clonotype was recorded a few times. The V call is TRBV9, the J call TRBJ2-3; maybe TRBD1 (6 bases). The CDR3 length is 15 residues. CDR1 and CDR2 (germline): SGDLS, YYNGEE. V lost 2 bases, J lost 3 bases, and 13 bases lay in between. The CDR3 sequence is CASSVSPTGTDTQYF. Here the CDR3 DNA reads TGTGCCAGCAGCGTCTCCCCTACAGGGACAGATACGCAGTATTTT.

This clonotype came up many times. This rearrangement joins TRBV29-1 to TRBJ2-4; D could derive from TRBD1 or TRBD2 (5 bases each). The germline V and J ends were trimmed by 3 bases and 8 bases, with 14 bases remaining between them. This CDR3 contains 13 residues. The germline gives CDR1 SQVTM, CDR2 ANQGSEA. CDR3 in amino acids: CSVEGTADDIQYF. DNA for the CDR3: TGCAGCGTTGAGGGGACCGCTGATGACATTCAGTACTTC.